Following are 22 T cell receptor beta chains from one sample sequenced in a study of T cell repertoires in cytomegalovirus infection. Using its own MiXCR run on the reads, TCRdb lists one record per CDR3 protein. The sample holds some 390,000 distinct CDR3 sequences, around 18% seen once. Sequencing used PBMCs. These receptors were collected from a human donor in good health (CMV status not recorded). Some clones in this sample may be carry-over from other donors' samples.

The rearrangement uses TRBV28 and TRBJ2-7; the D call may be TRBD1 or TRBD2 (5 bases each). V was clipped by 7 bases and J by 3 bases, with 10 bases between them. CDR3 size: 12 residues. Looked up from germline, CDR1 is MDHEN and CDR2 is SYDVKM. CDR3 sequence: CASTRAGYEQYF. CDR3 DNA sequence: TGTGCCAGCACCAGGGCGGGCTACGAGCAGTACTTC. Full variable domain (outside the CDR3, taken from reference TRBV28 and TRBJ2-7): DVKVTQSSRYLVKRTGEKVFLECVQDMDHENMFWYRQDPGLGLRLIYFSYDVKMKEKGDIPEGYSVSREKKERFSLILESASTNQTSMYLCASTRAGYEQYFGPGTRLTVT.

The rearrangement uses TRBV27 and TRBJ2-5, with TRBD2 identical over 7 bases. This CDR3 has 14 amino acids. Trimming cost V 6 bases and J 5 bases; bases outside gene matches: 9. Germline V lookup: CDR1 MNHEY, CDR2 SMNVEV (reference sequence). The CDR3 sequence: CASRDGGSGETQYF. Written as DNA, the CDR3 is TGTGCCAGCAGGGACGGGGGGTCGGGTGAGACCCAGTACTTC.

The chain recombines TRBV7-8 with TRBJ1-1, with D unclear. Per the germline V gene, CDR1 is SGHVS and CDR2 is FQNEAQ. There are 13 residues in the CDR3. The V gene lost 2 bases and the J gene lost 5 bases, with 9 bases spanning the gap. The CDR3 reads CASSLFGWTEAFF. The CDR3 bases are TGTGCCAGCAGCTTATTCGGGTGGACTGAAGCTTTCTTT.

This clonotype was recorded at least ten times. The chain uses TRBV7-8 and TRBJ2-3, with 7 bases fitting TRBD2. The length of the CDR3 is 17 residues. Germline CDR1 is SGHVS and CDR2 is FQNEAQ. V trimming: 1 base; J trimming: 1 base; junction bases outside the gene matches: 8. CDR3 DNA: TGTGCCAGCAGCTTAGTTGAGCGGGGTCCGGGCACAGATACGCAGTATTTT. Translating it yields CASSLVERGPGTDTQYF.

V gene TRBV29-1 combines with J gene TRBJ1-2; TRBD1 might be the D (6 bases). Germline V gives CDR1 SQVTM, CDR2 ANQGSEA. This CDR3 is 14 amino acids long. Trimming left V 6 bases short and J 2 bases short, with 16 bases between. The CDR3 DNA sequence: TGCAGCGTGGAATACAGGGCCCCCAACTATGGCTACACCTTC. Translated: CSVEYRAPNYGYTF.

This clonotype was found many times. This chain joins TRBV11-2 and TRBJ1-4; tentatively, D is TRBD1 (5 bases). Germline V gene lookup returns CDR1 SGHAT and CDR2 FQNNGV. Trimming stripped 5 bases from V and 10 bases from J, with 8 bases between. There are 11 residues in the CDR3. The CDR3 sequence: CASSQGGKLFF. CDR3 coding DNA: TGTGCCAGCAGCCAGGGAGGAAAACTGTTTTTT.

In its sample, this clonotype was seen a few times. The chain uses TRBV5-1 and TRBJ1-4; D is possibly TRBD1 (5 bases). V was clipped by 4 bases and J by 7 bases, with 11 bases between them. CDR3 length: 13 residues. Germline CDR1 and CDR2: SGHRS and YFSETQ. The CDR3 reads CASSRDGGEKLFF. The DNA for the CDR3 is TGCGCCAGCAGCAGGGACGGTGGTGAAAAACTGTTTTTT.

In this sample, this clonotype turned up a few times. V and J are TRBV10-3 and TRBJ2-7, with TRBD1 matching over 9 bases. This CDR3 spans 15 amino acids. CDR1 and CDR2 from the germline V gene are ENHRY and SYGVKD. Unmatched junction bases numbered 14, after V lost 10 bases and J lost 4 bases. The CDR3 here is CATTQPGQGVYEQYF. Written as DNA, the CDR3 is TGTGCCACCACTCAACCGGGACAGGGAGTTTACGAGCAGTACTTC.

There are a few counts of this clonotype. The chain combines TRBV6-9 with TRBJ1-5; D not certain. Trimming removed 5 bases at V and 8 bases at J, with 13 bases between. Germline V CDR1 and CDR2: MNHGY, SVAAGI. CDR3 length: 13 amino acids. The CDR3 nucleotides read TGTGCCAGCAGTCCCCTTGGGGAAGAGCCCCAGCATTTT. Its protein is CASSPLGEEPQHF.

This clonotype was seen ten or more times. CDR3 sequence (DNA): TGTGCCAGCAGCTTCAAAGCGGGAGGTTCCTACGAGCAGTACTTC. Encoded protein: CASSFKAGGSYEQYF. This sequence joins TRBV7-2 and TRBJ2-7; TRBD2 aligns across 9 bases. Germline values: CDR1 SGHTA, CDR2 FQGNSA. After removal of 3 bases from V and 1 base from J, the junction contained 4 bases not matched to a gene. The CDR3 has 15 amino acids.

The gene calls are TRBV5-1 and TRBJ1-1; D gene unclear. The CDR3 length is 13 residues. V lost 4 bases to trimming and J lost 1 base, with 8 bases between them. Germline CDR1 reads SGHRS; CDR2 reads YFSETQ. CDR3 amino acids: CASSRSANTEAFF. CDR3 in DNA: TGCGCCAGCAGCCGGTCAGCGAACACTGAAGCTTTCTTT.

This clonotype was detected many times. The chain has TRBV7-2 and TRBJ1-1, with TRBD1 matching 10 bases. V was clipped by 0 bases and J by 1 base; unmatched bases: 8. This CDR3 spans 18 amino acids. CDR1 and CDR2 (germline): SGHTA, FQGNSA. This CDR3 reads CASSLAFRDRGSNTEAFF. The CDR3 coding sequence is TGTGCCAGCAGCTTAGCATTCCGGGACAGGGGTTCGAACACTGAAGCTTTCTTT. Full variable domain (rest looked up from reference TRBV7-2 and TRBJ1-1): GAGVSQSPSNKVTEKGKDVELRCDPISGHTALYWYRQSLGQGLEFLIYFQGNSAPDKSGLPSDRFSAERTGGSVSTLTIQRTQQEDSAVYLCASSLAFRDRGSNTEAFFGQGTRLTVV.

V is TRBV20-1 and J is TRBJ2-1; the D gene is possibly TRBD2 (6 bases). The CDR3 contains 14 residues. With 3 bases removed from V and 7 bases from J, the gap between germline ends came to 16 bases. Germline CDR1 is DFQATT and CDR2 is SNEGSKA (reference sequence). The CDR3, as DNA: TGCAGTGCTAGCACTAGCAACACCCTGAATGAGCAGTTCTTC. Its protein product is CSASTSNTLNEQFF.

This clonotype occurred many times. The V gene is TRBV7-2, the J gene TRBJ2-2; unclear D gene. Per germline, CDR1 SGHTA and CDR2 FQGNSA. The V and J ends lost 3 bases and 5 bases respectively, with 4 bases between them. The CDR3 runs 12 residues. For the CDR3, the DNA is TGTGCCAGCAGCTTTTGGACCGGGGAGCTGTTTTTT. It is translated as CASSFWTGELFF. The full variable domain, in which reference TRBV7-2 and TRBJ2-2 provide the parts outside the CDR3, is GAGVSQSPSNKVTEKGKDVELRCDPISGHTALYWYRQSLGQGLEFLIYFQGNSAPDKSGLPSDRFSAERTGGSVSTLTIQRTQQEDSAVYLCASSFWTGELFFGEGSRLTVL.

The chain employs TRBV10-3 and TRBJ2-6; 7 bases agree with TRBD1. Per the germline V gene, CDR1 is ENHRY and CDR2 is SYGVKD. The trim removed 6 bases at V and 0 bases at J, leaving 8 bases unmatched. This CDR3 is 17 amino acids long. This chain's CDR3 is CAISGQVLGSGANVLTF. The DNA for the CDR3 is TGTGCCATCAGCGGACAGGTACTAGGCTCTGGGGCCAACGTCCTGACTTTC.

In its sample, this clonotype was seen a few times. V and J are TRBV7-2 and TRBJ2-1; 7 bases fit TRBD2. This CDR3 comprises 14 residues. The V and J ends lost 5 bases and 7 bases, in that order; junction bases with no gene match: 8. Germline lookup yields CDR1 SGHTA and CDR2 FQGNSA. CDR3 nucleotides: TGTGCCAGCAGCCCCTGGCGGGGGTGGAATGAGCAGTTCTTC. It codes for CASSPWRGWNEQFF.

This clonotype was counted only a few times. Written as DNA, the CDR3 is TGTGCCATCAGTGGGCCCGGGGTAGATACGCAGTATTTT. Translating gives CAISGPGVDTQYF. This rearrangement joins TRBV10-3 to TRBJ2-3; D is possibly TRBD2 (5 bases). V was shortened by 4 bases and J by 5 bases, with 10 bases between the two germline ends. The germline gives CDR1 ENHRY, CDR2 SYGVKD. The CDR3 length is 13 residues.

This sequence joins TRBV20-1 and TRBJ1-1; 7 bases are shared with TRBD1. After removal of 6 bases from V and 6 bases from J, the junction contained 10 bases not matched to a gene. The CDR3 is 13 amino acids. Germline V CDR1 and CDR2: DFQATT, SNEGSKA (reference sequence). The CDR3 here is CSATTGVTAEAFF. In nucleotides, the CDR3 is TGCAGTGCAACTACAGGGGTTACCGCTGAAGCTTTCTTT.

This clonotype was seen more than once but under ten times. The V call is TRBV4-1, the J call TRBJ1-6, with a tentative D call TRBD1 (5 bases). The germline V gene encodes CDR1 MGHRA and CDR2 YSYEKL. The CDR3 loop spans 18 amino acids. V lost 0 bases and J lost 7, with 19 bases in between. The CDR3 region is CASSQDLDTPVGNSPLHF. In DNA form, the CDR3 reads TGCGCCAGCAGCCAAGATTTGGACACCCCAGTAGGGAATTCACCCCTCCACTTT.

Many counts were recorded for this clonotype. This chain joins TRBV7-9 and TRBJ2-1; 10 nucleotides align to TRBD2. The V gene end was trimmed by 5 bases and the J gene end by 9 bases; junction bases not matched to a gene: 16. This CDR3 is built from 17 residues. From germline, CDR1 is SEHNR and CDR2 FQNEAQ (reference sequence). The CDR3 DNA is TGTGCCAGCAGCCCGGTTTCGTCTAGCGGGGGTATCAGTGAGCAGTTCTTC. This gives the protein CASSPVSSSGGISEQFF.

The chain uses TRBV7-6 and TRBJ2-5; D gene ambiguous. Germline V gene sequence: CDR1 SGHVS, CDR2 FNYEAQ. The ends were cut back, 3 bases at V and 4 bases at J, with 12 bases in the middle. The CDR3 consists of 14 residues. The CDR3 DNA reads TGTGCCAGCAGCTTGGCGCCTACTGGAGAGACCCAGTACTTC. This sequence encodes CASSLAPTGETQYF.

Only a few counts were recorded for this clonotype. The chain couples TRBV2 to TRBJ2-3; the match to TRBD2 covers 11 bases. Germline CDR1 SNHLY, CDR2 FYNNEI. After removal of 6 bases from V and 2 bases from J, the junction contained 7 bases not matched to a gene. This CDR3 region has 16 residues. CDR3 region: CASRGSGRVNTDTQYF. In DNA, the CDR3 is TGTGCCAGCAGGGGTAGCGGGAGGGTGAACACAGATACGCAGTATTTT.